This TCR beta chain is drawn from a study of control samples from healthy donors and cancer patients. Sequencing was performed with immunoSEQ multiplex PCR; in TCRdb, only in-frame clones are kept and a portion is missing. The table shows some 150,000 clones, with around 94% occurring only once. Per the germline V gene, CDR1 is MNHEY and CDR2 is SMNVEV (reference sequence). V was trimmed by 0 bases and J by 7 bases, leaving 16 bases between them. This CDR3 spans 16 amino acids. The clonotype comes from a man aged 35 to 55 in good health. Specimen: blood. V and J are TRBV27 and TRBJ2-1; possible D gene TRBD1, 6 bases. CDR3 sequence reads: CASSLSPLGALNEQFF. As DNA, the CDR3 is TGTGCCAGCAGTTTATCGCCCCTGGGGGCCTTAAATGAGCAGTTCTTC.